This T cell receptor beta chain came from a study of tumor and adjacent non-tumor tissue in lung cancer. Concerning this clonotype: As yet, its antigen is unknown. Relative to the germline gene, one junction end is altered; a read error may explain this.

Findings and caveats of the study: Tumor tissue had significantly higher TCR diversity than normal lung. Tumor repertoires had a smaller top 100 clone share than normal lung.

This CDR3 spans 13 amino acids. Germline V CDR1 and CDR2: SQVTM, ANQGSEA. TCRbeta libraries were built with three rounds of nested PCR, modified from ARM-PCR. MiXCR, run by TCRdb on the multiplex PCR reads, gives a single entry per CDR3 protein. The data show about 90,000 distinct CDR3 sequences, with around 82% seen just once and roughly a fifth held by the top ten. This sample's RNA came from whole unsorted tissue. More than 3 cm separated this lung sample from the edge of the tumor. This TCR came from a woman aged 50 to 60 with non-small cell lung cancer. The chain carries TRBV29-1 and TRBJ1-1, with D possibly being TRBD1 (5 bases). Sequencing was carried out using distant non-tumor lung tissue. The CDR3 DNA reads TGCAGCGTTGAGAATGGGGGTCGGACTGAAACTTTCTTT. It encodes CSVENGGRTETFF.